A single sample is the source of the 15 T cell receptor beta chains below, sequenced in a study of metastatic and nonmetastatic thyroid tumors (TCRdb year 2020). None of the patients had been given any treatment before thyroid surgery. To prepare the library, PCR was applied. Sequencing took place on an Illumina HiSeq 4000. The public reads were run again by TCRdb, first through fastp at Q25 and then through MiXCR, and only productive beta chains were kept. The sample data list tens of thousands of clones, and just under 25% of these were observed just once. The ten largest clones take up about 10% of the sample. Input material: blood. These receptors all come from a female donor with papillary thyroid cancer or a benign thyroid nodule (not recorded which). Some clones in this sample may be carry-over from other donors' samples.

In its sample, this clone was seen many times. CDR3 DNA: TGTGCCAGCAGTGCCGCTGGTGGGGGGGCGCGTGGAAACACCATATATTTT. This gives the protein CASSAAGGGARGNTIYF. The V gene is TRBV2, the J gene TRBJ1-3; weak D call: TRBD1 (6 bases). V lost 4 bases and J 3 bases, leaving 19 bases between the germline ends. The CDR3 length is 17 residues. Germline V gene data show CDR1 as SNHLY and CDR2 as FYNNEI.

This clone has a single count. The CDR3 reads CTIPGTGPLGSYGYTF. The CDR3 region has the DNA TGCACCATACCCGGGACAGGTCCCCTGGGATCCTATGGCTACACCTTC. The chain has TRBV20-1 and TRBJ1-2; 8 bases are a match to TRBD1. The CDR3 length is 16 residues. In germline, CDR1 is DFQATT, CDR2 SNEGSKA (reference sequence).

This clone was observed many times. In nucleotides, the CDR3 is TGTGCCAGCAGTCCCTCGACCGACAGGGGGGACGGCTACACCTTC. It encodes CASSPSTDRGDGYTF. The chain has TRBV28 and TRBJ1-2; 9 positions match TRBD1. V was clipped by 5 bases and J by 8 bases; unmatched bases: 12. CDR3 size: 15 residues. The V gene's germline CDR1 is MDHEN and CDR2 SYDVKM.

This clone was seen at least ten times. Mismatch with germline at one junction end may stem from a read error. DNA for the CDR3: TGCGCCAGCAGCGAAGATTGGGGACTAGCAGCCTACGAGCAGTACTTC. Protein sequence: CASSEDWGLAAYEQYF. The chain has TRBV4-1 and TRBJ2-7; TRBD2 agrees at 9 bases. Germline V gene sequence: CDR1 MGHRA, CDR2 YSYEKL. The length of the CDR3 is 16 residues.

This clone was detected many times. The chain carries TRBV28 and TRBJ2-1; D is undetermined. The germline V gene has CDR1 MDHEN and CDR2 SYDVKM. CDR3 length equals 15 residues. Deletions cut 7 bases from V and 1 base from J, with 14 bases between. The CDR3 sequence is CASNSPPESYNEQFF. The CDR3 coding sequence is TGTGCCAGCAATTCCCCGCCGGAGTCCTACAATGAGCAGTTCTTC.

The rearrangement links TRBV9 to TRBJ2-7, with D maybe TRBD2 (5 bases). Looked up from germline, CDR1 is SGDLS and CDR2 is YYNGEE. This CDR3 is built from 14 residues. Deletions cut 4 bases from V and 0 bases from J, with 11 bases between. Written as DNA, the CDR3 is TGTGCCAGCAGCCCATGGGCGGGCTCCTACGAGCAGTACTTC. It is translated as CASSPWAGSYEQYF.

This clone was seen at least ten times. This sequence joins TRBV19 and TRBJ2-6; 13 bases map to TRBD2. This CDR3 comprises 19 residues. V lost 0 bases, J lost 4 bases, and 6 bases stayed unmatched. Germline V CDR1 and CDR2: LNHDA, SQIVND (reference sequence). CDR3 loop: CASSIDLGLAGDGANVLTF. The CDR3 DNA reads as TGTGCCAGTAGTATAGATCTAGGACTAGCGGGAGACGGGGCCAACGTCCTGACTTTC.

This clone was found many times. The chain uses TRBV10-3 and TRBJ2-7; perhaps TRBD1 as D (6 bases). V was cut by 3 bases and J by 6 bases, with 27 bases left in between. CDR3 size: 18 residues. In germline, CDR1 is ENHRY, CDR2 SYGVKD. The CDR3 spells CAISETGSGAPPLREQYF. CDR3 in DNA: TGTGCCATCAGTGAAACTGGGTCAGGGGCTCCACCTCTACGCGAGCAGTACTTC.

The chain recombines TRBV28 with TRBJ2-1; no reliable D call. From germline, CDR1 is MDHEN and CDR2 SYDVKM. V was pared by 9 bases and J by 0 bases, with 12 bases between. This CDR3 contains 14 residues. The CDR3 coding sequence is TGTGCCAGGTGTTTTCCCAGCTCCTACAATGAGCAGTTCTTC. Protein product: CARCFPSSYNEQFF.

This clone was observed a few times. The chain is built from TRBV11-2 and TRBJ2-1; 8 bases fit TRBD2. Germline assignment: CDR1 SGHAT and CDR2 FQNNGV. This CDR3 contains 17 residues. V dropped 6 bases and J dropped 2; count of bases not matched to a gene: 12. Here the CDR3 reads CASSQTPLAAPYNEQFF. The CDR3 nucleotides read TGTGCCAGCAGTCAAACCCCACTAGCGGCTCCCTACAATGAGCAGTTCTTC. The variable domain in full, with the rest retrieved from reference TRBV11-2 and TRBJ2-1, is EAGVAQSPRYKIIEKRQSVAFWCNPISGHATLYWYQQILGQGPKLLIQFQNNGVVDDSQLPKDRFSAERLKGVDSTLKIQPAKLEDSAVYLCASSQTPLAAPYNEQFFGPGTRLTVL.

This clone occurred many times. CDR3 bases: TGCGCCAGCAGCCATCCCGATAATCAGCCCCAGCATTTT. Translated: CASSHPDNQPQHF. This chain joins TRBV4-1 and TRBJ1-5, with D unresolved. Germline V lookup: CDR1 MGHRA, CDR2 YSYEKL. The CDR3 runs to 13 residues. V dropped 3 bases and J dropped 4 bases, with 7 bases sitting between them.

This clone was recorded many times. Here the CDR3 reads CASSSRTSGSDEQFF. The CDR3 coding sequence is TGTGCCAGCAGTTCTCGGACTAGCGGGAGTGATGAGCAGTTCTTC. The chain links TRBV28 to TRBJ2-1; 13 bases match TRBD2. The CDR3 has 15 amino acids. The trim removed 4 bases at V and 8 bases at J, leaving 5 bases unmatched. Germline V gives CDR1 MDHEN, CDR2 SYDVKM. Full variable domain (rest looked up from reference TRBV28 and TRBJ2-1): DVKVTQSSRYLVKRTGEKVFLECVQDMDHENMFWYRQDPGLGLRLIYFSYDVKMKEKGDIPEGYSVSREKKERFSLILESASTNQTSMYLCASSSRTSGSDEQFFGPGTRLTVL.

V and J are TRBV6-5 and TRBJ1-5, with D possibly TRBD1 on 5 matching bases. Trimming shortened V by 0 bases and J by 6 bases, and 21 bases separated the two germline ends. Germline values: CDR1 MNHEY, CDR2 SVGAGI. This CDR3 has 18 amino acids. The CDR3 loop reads CASSYSIQRRDGGQPQHF. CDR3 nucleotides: TGTGCCAGCAGTTACTCGATTCAGCGGAGGGACGGTGGTCAGCCCCAGCATTTT.

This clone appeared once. CDR3: CASSLVTNAGTDTQYF. CDR3 bases: TGCGCCAGCAGCCTGGTAACAAACGCTGGCACAGATACGCAGTATTTT. The V call is TRBV5-1, the J call TRBJ2-3; D ambiguous. Germline lookup yields CDR1 SGHRS and CDR2 YFSETQ. Trimming pared 4 bases from V and 1 base from J, leaving 16 bases between. There are 16 residues in the CDR3.

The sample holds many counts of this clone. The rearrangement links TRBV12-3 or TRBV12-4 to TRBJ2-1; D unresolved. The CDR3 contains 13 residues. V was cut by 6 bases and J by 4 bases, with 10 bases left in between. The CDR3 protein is CASRFREYNEQFF. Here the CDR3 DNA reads TGTGCCAGCAGATTTAGAGAGTACAATGAGCAGTTCTTC.